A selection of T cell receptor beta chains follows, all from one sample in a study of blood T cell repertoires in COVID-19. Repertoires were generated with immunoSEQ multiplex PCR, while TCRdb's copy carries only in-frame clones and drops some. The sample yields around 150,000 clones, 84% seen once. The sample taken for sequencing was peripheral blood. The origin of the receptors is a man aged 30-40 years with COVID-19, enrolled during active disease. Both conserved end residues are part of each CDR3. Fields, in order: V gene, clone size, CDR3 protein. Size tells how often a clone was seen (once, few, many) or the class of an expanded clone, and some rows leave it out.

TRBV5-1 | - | CASSLDGSNYGYTF
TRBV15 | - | CATSGLGTEAFF
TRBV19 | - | CASSGGTGSYEQYF
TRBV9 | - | CASSPRGSGLAGGPGGNEQFF
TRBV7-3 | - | CASSLNPPGGVPGANVLTF
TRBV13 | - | CASSLEVGLGQAHGYTF
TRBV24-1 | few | CATSDFEGTEAFF
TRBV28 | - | CASSPAGLPSYNEQFF
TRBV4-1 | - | CASSQGLAGGSYEQYF
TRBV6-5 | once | CASTATGYGAYGYTF
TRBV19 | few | CASSMDRVGTQPQHF
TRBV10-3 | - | CATDRGYGETQYF
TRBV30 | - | CAWRSRALYYEQYF
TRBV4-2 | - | CASSRKILAPELFF
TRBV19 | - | CASSLRLADVSGELFF
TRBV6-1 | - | CASSDHGEELFF
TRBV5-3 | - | CARSPTGTGELFF
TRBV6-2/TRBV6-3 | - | CASSRGLAGMETQYF
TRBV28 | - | CASSFGEVSLFLYEQYF
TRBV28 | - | CASSHWRDTSNQPQHF
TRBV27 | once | CASSRTSFAYNEQFF
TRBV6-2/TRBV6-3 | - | CASSYSTGGMTKNIQYF
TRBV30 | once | CAWSVLSGRGNEQFF
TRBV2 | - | CASSNSRNTEAFF
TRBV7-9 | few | CASSLAGGAAEAFF
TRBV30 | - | CAWSARQGLVYGYTF
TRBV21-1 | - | CASSKRPLADNHEQYF
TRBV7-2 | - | CASSIHAANAADTQYF
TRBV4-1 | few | CASSQGGAMENEQYF
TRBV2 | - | CASRAGNEQFF
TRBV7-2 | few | CASSLVLGTGEAFF
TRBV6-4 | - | CASSEEGNTEAFF
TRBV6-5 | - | CASVETGKWYEQYF
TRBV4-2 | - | CASSQDRIRAGRTDTQYF
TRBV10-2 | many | CASSEDRGGSGYTF
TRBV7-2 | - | CASSSQLAGANTEAFF
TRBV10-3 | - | CAISASGDLYGYTF
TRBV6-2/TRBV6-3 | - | CASSYSTLLSSYNEQFF
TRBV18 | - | CASSPREPWDRGTGELFF
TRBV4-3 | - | CASSQGLAGTDTQYF
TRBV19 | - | CASSPLVPGTQYF
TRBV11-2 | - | CASSLAHGQTHAFF
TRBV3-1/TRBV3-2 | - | CASSHGGGEGPLHF
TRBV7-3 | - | CASSSTSGAYNEQFF
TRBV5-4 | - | CASSADSNYGYTF
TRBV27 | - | CASSLDISYEQYF
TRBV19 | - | CASSRTGTTNEKLFF
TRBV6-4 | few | CASSLQGTGELFF